This entry concerns a single TCR beta chain. The data belong to a study of OX40 agonist ivuxolimab in advanced cancers. Study-level information: Patients treated during dose escalation were battling hepatocellular carcinoma, melanoma, renal cell or head and neck cancer.

The CDR3 loop spans 16 amino acids. V dropped 0 bases and J dropped 7; count of bases not matched to a gene: 9. The germline gives CDR1 SGHVS, CDR2 FQNEAQ. TCRdb's copy holds only in-frame clones and misses some; the assay was immunoSEQ multiplex PCR. The sample has 60,000 to 70,000 clones; 70% to 90% are singletons. Sequenced material: CD4+ or CD8+ T cells sorted from blood, taken in a trial of the OX40 agonist ivuxolimab. The chain carries TRBV7-8 and TRBJ2-1; 7 positions agree with TRBD2. The sequence came from an adult with an advanced solid tumor such as melanoma, head and neck, liver or kidney cancer. CDR3 loop: CASSLAVGGYINEQFF. The CDR3 coding sequence is TGTGCCAGCAGCTTAGCGGTGGGGGGGTACATTAATGAGCAGTTCTTC.